What follows are 27 T cell receptor beta chains derived from one specimen sequenced in a study of cytomegalovirus exposure and HLA in healthy donors (dated by TCRdb to about 2017). Library construction relied on the immunoSEQ multiplex PCR assay. A mixture of 60 forward primers for TCR Vbeta segments and 13 reverse primers for TCR Jbeta segments was used in the multiplex PCR. This is the immuneACCESS table as TCRdb keeps it, with only in-frame sequences that have V and J called. A part of the clones is gone; compared with another copy, unresolved V genes explain less than half, and the rest is unexplained. The sample table lists about 120,000 clones, over 75% of them with a count of one. The ten largest account for over 9.5% of the sample. The sequencing sample was made of PBMCs. These TCRs come from a middle-aged man in good health and CMV-seropositive.

The genes are TRBV10-3 and TRBJ1-1; D unresolved. CDR3 length: 12 amino acids. V lost 7 bases and J 1 base, leaving 7 bases between the germline ends. Germline-derived CDR1 and CDR2 are ENHRY and SYGVKD. This chain's CDR3 is CAINGENTEAFF. The CDR3, as DNA: TGTGCCATCAACGGAGAGAACACTGAAGCTTTCTTT.

The rearrangement uses TRBV14 and TRBJ1-2; 9 bases fit TRBD1. V shed 3 bases and J 3 bases; nucleotides not matched to a gene: 2. The V gene's germline CDR1 is SGHDN and CDR2 FVKESK. This CDR3 region has 14 residues. DNA of the CDR3: TGTGCCAGCAGCCAGGACAGGGGTGACTATGGCTACACCTTC. It specifies CASSQDRGDYGYTF.

The chain is built from TRBV6-6 and TRBJ2-2, with a possible D match to TRBD2 (6 bases). The ends were cut back, 10 bases at V and 4 bases at J, with 7 bases in the middle. CDR1 is MNHNY and CDR2 is SVGAGI in the germline V gene (reference sequence). The CDR3 is 11 amino acids. In DNA, the CDR3 is TGTGCCACCGGGGGCACCGGGGAGCTGTTTTTT. As protein: CATGGTGELFF.

The chain has TRBV6-4 and TRBJ1-5, with D unclear. In germline, CDR1 is MRHNA, CDR2 SNTAGT. V was pared by 3 bases and J by 1 base, with 13 bases between. The CDR3 loop spans 16 amino acids. The CDR3: CASSESGLGSNQPQHF. For the CDR3, the DNA is TGTGCCAGCAGTGAGAGCGGCCTGGGGAGCAATCAGCCCCAGCATTTT.

The V call is TRBV7-9, the J call TRBJ1-4; D unresolved. CDR3 length: 14 amino acids. Trimming removed 3 bases from V and 8 bases from J, with 13 bases in between. The V gene's germline CDR1 is SEHNR and CDR2 FQNEAQ (reference sequence). The chain's CDR3 is CASSFSIGHEKLFF. In DNA, the CDR3 is TGTGCCAGCAGCTTTTCGATTGGGCACGAAAAACTGTTTTTT.

The chain recombines TRBV4-1 with TRBJ2-3; TRBD2 matches 8 bases. J gave up 4 bases and V 0 bases, and 6 bases lay outside the gene matches. The germline gives CDR1 MGHRA, CDR2 YSYEKL. The CDR3 has 16 amino acids. In nucleotides, the CDR3 is TGCGCCAGCAGCCAAGAAGTCGGGGGGGCTTCAGATACGCAGTATTTT. It encodes CASSQEVGGASDTQYF.

The chain links TRBV9 to TRBJ2-1, with TRBD2 matching 8 bases. CDR1 SGDLS and CDR2 YYNGEE come from the germline V gene. The CDR3 is 15 residues long. After removal of 2 bases from V and 8 bases from J, the junction contained 9 bases not matched to a gene. The CDR3 reads CASSVQTGGAYEQFF. CDR3 nucleotides: TGTGCCAGCAGCGTCCAGACCGGGGGGGCCTATGAGCAGTTCTTC.

The chain uses TRBV25-1 and TRBJ1-2; D unresolved. V dropped 3 bases and J dropped 7 bases, with 12 bases sitting between them. The CDR3 length is 13 residues. Germline V gene lookup returns CDR1 MGHDK and CDR2 SYGVNS. As DNA, the CDR3 is TGTGCCAGCAGTGATCTCCTTGCAGGTGGCTACACCTTC. Translation: CASSDLLAGGYTF.

V is TRBV5-1 and J is TRBJ2-5, with 10 bases fitting TRBD1. Trimming at V came to 4 bases and at J to 4 bases, leaving 13 bases not matched to a gene. Germline values: CDR1 SGHRS, CDR2 YFSETQ. The CDR3 sequence is 17 residues long. The chain's CDR3 is CASSQQTGGAWGETQYF. The CDR3 DNA sequence: TGCGCCAGCAGCCAACAGACAGGGGGCGCTTGGGGAGAGACCCAGTACTTC.

V gene TRBV6-5 combines with J gene TRBJ2-7; 8 nucleotides match TRBD1. V shed 6 bases, J shed 6 bases, and the junction held 7 bases outside the gene matches. The CDR3 sequence is 13 residues long. Germline values: CDR1 MNHEY, CDR2 SVGAGI. The CDR3 region is CASRDRVGVEQYF. The CDR3, as DNA: TGTGCCAGCAGGGACAGGGTCGGTGTCGAGCAGTACTTC.

The chain employs TRBV28 and TRBJ1-4; D is undetermined. Germline CDR1 and CDR2: MDHEN and SYDVKM. The CDR3 contains 13 residues. Trimming stripped 2 bases from V and 8 bases from J, with 9 bases between. The CDR3 reads CASSLGPFEKLFF. The CDR3 nucleotides read TGTGCCAGCAGTTTAGGCCCCTTCGAAAAACTGTTTTTT. Full variable domain (remainder filled in from reference TRBV28 and TRBJ1-4): DVKVTQSSRYLVKRTGEKVFLECVQDMDHENMFWYRQDPGLGLRLIYFSYDVKMKEKGDIPEGYSVSREKKERFSLILESASTNQTSMYLCASSLGPFEKLFFGSGTQLSVL.

In DNA form, the CDR3 reads TGTGCCACCAGCGTACGACAGGGGAGCTATGAGCAGTTCTTC. It translates to CATSVRQGSYEQFF. V gene TRBV15 combines with J gene TRBJ2-1, with 8 positions matching TRBD1. The V segment lost 5 bases and the J segment 8 bases; nucleotides outside the gene matches: 8. CDR3 length equals 14 residues. Looked up from germline, CDR1 is LNHNV and CDR2 is YYDKDF (reference sequence).

V is TRBV7-3 and J is TRBJ2-3; a weak D match, TRBD1 (5 bases). Germline assignment: CDR1 SGHTA and CDR2 FQGTGA. CDR3 size: 14 residues. Trimming took off 2 bases at V and 1 base at J, with 7 bases between the two ends. The CDR3 region has the DNA TGTGCCAGCAGCTTACAGACAGGCACAGATACGCAGTATTTT. As protein: CASSLQTGTDTQYF.

V and J are TRBV7-6 and TRBJ1-3, with unresolved D. The CDR3 loop spans 14 amino acids. CDR1 SGHVS and CDR2 FNYEAQ come from the germline V gene. The V end lost 5 bases, the J end lost 2 bases, and 10 bases lay between the germline ends. The CDR3 here is CASSDDTTGNTIYF. The CDR3 DNA is TGTGCCAGCAGCGACGACACCACTGGAAACACCATATATTTT.

The chain employs TRBV6-1 and TRBJ2-7; no clear D. Germline CDR1 reads MNHNS; CDR2 reads SASEGT. Trimming removed 7 bases from V and 1 base from J, with 11 bases in between. The CDR3 has 13 amino acids. DNA for the CDR3: TGTGCCAGCAATTTAGAGGTATCCTACGAGCAGTACTTC. Its translation is CASNLEVSYEQYF.

The V call is TRBV7-2, the J call TRBJ2-1; D might be TRBD1 (6 bases). Germline V gives CDR1 SGHTA, CDR2 FQGNSA. V gave up 3 bases and J gave up 2 bases, with 17 bases separating them. This CDR3 has 17 residues. The CDR3 DNA sequence: TGTGCCAGCAGCTTCCCCGGACAGAGTGGGACCTACAATGAGCAGTTCTTC. Protein: CASSFPGQSGTYNEQFF.

The chain has TRBV4-1 and TRBJ1-2; 8 nucleotides agree with TRBD1. The CDR3 has 15 amino acids. V dropped 1 base and J dropped 6; count of bases not matched to a gene: 7. CDR1 and CDR2 from the germline V gene are MGHRA and YSYEKL. The CDR3: CASSQARRTGNGYTF. CDR3 sequence (DNA): TGCGCCAGCAGCCAAGCCAGAAGGACAGGGAATGGCTACACCTTC.

This chain connects TRBV9 to TRBJ1-1; D possibly corresponds to TRBD1 (5 bases). This CDR3 contains 14 residues. The germline V and J ends were trimmed by 4 bases and 3 bases, with 13 bases remaining between them. Germline assignment: CDR1 SGDLS and CDR2 YYNGEE. Here the CDR3 DNA reads TGTGCCAGCAGCATCAGGGTGGGTGACACTGAAGCTTTCTTT. It specifies CASSIRVGDTEAFF.

This clone was seen only a few times. V is TRBV7-9 and J is TRBJ2-7; TRBD1 agrees at 9 bases. In germline, CDR1 is SEHNR, CDR2 FQNEAQ (reference sequence). V lost 5 bases and J lost 0; bases outside the gene matches: 2. This CDR3 has 14 amino acids. DNA for the CDR3: TGTGCCAGCAGCGGGGACAGGGACTCCTACGAGCAGTACTTC. Translated, it gives CASSGDRDSYEQYF.

This chain links TRBV7-2 with TRBJ2-1; the match to TRBD2 covers 10 bases. CDR1 and CDR2 from the germline V gene are SGHTA and FQGNSA. V lost 6 bases and J lost 7; bases outside the gene matches: 18. This CDR3 contains 18 residues. The CDR3 protein is CASRIYLAGGGRRNEQFF. The CDR3, as DNA: TGTGCCAGCAGGATCTACTTAGCGGGGGGTGGCAGGAGGAATGAGCAGTTCTTC.

The chain has TRBV7-9 and TRBJ2-3, with 10 bases fitting TRBD2. The germline gives CDR1 SEHNR, CDR2 FQNEAQ (reference sequence). The V and J ends lost 4 bases and 4 bases, in that order; junction bases with no gene match: 8. The CDR3 spans 16 residues. The CDR3 sequence is CASSSQASGGADTQYF. CDR3 DNA sequence: TGTGCCAGCAGCTCACAGGCCAGCGGGGGGGCAGATACGCAGTATTTT.

This chain uses TRBV5-5 with TRBJ2-7; tentative D call: TRBD1 (5 bases). The ends were cut back, 0 bases at V and 4 bases at J, with 14 bases in the middle. Germline CDR1 reads SGHKS; CDR2 reads YYEKEE (reference sequence). The CDR3 covers 15 residues. In nucleotides, the CDR3 is TGTGCCAGCAGCTTGGAGGCCAGGGCGGATTACGAGCAGTACTTC. The encoded protein is CASSLEARADYEQYF.

The J gene is TRBJ2-5, the V gene TRBV19; 7 positions match TRBD1. The CDR3 contains 14 residues. With V trimmed by 4 bases and J by 2 bases, 4 bases remained unmatched. Germline V gene lookup returns CDR1 LNHDA and CDR2 SQIVND (reference sequence). CDR3 in amino acids: CASSRQGEQETQYF. CDR3 DNA sequence: TGTGCCAGTAGTAGGCAGGGGGAGCAAGAGACCCAGTACTTC.

The V gene is TRBV7-6, the J gene TRBJ2-1; 9 nucleotides line up with TRBD2. Germline trimming cut 5 bases from V and 5 bases from J; bases unmatched to any gene: 16. This CDR3 is built from 18 residues. CDR1 is SGHVS and CDR2 is FNYEAQ in the germline V gene. CDR3 amino acids: CASSPPLGGGAGDNEQFF. As DNA, the CDR3 is TGTGCCAGCAGCCCACCCCTCGGCGGGGGGGCCGGGGACAATGAGCAGTTCTTC.

This clone is a singleton in its sample. This chain joins TRBV10-3 and TRBJ1-1; the D gene is possibly TRBD1 (6 bases). CDR3 size: 16 residues. Trimming stripped 5 bases from V and 1 base from J, with 17 bases between. Germline CDR1 is ENHRY and CDR2 is SYGVKD. The CDR3 sequence: CAISPGQGIPNTEAFF. CDR3 bases: TGTGCCATCAGTCCGGGGCAGGGGATCCCGAACACTGAAGCTTTCTTT.

Comments on this clone: Other nucleotide sequences from this sample produce the same CDR3. This sequence joins TRBV6-4 and TRBJ1-6; 9 bases align to TRBD1. The V segment lost 2 bases and the J segment 10 bases; nucleotides outside the gene matches: 3. The CDR3 is 14 amino acids. Germline V gene lookup returns CDR1 MRHNA and CDR2 SNTAGT. The CDR3 spells CASSDGTGNSPLHF. Written as DNA, the CDR3 is TGTGCCAGCAGTGACGGGACAGGGAACTCACCCCTCCACTTT.

V is TRBV10-3 and J is TRBJ1-3; 8 bases map to TRBD1. CDR3 length: 16 residues. Trimming took 4 bases from V and 3 from J; bases not matched to a gene: 8. Per germline, CDR1 ENHRY and CDR2 SYGVKD. CDR3 nucleotide sequence: TGTGCCATCAGTGGAAGACAGGGGAATTATGGAAACACCATATATTTT. It is translated as CAISGRQGNYGNTIYF.